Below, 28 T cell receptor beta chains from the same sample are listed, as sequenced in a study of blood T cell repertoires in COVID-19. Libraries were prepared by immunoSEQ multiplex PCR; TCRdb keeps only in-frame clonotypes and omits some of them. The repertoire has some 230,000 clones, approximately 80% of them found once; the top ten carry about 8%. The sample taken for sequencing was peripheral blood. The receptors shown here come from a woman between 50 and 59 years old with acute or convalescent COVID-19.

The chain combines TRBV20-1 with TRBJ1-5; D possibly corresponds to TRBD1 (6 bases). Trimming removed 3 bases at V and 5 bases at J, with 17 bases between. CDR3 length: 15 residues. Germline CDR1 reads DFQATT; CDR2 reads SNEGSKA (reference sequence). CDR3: CSASSPGAEDQPQHF. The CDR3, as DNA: TGCAGTGCTAGTTCCCCAGGGGCCGAAGATCAGCCCCAGCATTTT.

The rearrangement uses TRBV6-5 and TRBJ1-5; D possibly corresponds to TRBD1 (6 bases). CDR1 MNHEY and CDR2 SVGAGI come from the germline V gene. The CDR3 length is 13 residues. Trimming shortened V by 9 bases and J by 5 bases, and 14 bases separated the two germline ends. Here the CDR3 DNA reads TGTGCCAGTTTTCAGGGGCTGGATCAGCCCCAGCATTTT. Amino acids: CASFQGLDQPQHF.

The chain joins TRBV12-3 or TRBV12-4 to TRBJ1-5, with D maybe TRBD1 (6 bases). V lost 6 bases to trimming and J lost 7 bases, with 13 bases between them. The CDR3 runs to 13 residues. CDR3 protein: CASSWTAGQPQHF. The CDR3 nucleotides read TGTGCCAGCAGCTGGACAGCGGGGCAGCCCCAGCATTTT.

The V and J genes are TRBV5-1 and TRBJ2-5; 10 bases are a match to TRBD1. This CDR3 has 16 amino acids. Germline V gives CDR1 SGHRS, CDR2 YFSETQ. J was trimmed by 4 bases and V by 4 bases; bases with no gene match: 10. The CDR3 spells CASSLDRGPYAETQYF. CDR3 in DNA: TGCGCCAGCAGCCTAGACAGGGGGCCGTATGCAGAGACCCAGTACTTC.

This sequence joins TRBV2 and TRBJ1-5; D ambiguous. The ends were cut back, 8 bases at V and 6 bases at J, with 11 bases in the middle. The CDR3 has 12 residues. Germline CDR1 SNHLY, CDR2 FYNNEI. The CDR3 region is CASRGNSQPQHF. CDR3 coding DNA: TGTGCCAGCCGGGGAAATTCTCAGCCCCAGCATTTT.

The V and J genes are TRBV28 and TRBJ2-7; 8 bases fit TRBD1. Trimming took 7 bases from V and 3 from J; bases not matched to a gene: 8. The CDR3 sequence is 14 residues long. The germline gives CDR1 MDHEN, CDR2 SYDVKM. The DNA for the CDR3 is TGTGCCAGCATTAAATTCGGGACAGGCTACGAGCAGTACTTC. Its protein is CASIKFGTGYEQYF.

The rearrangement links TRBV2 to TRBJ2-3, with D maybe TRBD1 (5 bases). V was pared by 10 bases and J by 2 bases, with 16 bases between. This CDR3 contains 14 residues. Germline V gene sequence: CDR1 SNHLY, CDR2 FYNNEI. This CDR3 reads CATTTRADTDTQYF. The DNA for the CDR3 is TGTGCCACCACCACCAGGGCGGACACAGATACGCAGTATTTT.

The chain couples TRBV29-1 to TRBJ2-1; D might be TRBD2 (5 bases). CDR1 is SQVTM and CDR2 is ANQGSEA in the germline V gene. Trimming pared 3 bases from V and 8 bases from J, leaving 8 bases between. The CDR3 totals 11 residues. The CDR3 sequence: CSVDMGDEQFF. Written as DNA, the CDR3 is TGCAGCGTTGATATGGGAGATGAGCAGTTCTTC.

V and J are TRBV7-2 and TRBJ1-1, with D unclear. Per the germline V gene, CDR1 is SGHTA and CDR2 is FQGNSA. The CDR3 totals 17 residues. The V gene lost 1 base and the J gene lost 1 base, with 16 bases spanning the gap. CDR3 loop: CASSLGGNGVRNTEAFF. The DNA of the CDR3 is TGTGCCAGCAGCTTAGGGGGAAACGGGGTTCGGAACACTGAAGCTTTCTTT. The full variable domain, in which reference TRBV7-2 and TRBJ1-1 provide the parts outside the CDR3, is GAGVSQSPSNKVTEKGKDVELRCDPISGHTALYWYRQSLGQGLEFLIYFQGNSAPDKSGLPSDRFSAERTGGSVSTLTIQRTQQEDSAVYLCASSLGGNGVRNTEAFFGQGTRLTVV.

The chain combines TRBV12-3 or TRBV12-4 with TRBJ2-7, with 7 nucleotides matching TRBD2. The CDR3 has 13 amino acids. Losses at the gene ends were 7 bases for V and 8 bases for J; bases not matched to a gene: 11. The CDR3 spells CASTEAGGDQQYF. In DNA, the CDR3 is TGTGCCAGCACCGAGGCTGGGGGGGACCAGCAGTACTTC.

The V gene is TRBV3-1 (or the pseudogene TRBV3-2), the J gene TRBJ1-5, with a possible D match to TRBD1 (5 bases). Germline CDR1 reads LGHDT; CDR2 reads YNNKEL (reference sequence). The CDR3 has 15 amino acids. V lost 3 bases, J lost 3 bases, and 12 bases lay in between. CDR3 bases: TGTGCCAGCAGCCAGGGGGGTTTATCCAATCAGCCCCAGCATTTT. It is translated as CASSQGGLSNQPQHF.

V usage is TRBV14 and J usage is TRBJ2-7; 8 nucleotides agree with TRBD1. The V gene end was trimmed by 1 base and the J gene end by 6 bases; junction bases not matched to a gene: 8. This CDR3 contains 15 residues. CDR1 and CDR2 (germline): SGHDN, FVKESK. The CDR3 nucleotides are TGTGCCAGCAGCCAAGGCCCTGGACAGGGCGGCGAGCAGTACTTC. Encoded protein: CASSQGPGQGGEQYF.

Written as DNA, the CDR3 is TGCAGTGCCCCGACAGAGTACGAGCAGTACTTC. This encodes CSAPTEYEQYF. The chain links TRBV20-1 to TRBJ2-7, with D perhaps TRBD1 (5 bases). Trimming took off 6 bases at V and 4 bases at J, with 10 bases between the two ends. Germline CDR1 is DFQATT and CDR2 is SNEGSKA (reference sequence). The CDR3 is 11 residues long.

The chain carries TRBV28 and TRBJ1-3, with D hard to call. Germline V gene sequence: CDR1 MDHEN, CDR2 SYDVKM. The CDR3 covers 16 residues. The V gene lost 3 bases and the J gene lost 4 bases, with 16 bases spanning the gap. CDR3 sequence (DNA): TGTGCCAGCAGTTTTAGAGGATCTAGGAGGGGAAACACCATATATTTT. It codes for CASSFRGSRRGNTIYF.

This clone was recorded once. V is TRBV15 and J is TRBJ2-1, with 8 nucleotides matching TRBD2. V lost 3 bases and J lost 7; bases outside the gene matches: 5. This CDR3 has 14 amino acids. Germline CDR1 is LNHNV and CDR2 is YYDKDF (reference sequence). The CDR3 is CATSRGLVGNEQFF. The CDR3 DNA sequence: TGTGCCACCAGCAGGGGACTAGTTGGTAATGAGCAGTTCTTC.

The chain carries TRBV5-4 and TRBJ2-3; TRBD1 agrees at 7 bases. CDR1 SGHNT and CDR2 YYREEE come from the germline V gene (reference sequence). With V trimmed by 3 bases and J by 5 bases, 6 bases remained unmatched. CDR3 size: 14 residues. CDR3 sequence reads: CASSSRQGEDTQYF. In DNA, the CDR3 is TGTGCCAGCAGCTCAAGACAGGGCGAAGATACGCAGTATTTT.

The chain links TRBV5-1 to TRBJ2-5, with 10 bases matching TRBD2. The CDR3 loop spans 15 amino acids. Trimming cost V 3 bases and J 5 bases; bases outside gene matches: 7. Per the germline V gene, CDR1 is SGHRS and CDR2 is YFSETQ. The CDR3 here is CASSSGSSGGETQYF. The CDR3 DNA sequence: TGCGCCAGCAGCTCCGGGTCTAGCGGGGGTGAGACCCAGTACTTC.

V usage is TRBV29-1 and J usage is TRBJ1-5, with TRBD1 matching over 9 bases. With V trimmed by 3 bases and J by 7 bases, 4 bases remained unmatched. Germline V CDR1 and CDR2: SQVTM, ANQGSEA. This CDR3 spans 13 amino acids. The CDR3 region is CSVEGQGDQPQHF. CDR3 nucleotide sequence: TGCAGCGTTGAGGGACAGGGTGACCAGCCCCAGCATTTT.

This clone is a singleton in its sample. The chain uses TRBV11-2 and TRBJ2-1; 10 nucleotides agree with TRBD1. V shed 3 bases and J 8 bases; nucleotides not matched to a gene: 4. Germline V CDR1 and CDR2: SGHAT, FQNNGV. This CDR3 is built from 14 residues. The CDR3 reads CASSFRQGAYEQFF. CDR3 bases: TGTGCCAGCAGCTTCCGACAGGGGGCGTATGAGCAGTTCTTC.

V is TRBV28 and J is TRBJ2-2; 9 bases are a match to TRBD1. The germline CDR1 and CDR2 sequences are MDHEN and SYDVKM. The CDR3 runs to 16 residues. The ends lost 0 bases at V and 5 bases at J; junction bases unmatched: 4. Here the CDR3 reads CASSLWGTGSTGELFF. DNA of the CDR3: TGTGCCAGCAGTTTATGGGGGACAGGGTCGACCGGGGAGCTGTTTTTT.

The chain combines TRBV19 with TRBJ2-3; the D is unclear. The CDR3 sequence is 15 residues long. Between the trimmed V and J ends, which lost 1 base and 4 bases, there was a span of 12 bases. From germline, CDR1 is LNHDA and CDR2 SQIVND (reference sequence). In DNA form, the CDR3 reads TGTGCCAGTAGTATAGGTCTCACTCCTTCAGATACGCAGTATTTT. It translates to CASSIGLTPSDTQYF. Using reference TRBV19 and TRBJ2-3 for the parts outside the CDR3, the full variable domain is DGGITQSPKYLFRKEGQNVTLSCEQNLNHDAMYWYRQDPGQGLRLIYYSQIVNDFQKGDIAEGYSVSREKKESFPLTVTSAQKNPTAFYLCASSIGLTPSDTQYFGPGTRLTVL.

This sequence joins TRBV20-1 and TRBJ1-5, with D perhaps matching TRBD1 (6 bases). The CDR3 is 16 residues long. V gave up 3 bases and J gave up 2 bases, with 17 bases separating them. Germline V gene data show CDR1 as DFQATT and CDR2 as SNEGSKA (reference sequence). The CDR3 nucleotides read TGCAGTGCTAGTGCAGGGGTATTACGGGGCAATCAGCCCCAGCATTTT. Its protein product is CSASAGVLRGNQPQHF.

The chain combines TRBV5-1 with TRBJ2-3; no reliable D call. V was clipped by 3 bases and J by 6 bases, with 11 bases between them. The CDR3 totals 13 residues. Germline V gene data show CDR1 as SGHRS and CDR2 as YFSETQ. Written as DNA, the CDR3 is TGCGCCAGCAGCTCGTTGAGTATGGATACGCAGTATTTT. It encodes CASSSLSMDTQYF.

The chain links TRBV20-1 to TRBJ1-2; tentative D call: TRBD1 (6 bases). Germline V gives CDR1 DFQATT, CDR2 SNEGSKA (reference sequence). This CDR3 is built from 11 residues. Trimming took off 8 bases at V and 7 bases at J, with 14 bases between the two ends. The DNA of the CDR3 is TGCAGTCTAACAGGGCCCCTTGGCTACACCTTC. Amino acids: CSLTGPLGYTF.

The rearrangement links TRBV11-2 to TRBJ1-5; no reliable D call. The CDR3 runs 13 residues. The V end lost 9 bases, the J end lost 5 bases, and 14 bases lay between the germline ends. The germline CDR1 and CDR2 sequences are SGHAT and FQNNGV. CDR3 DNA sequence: TGTGCCAGAGCTCGGGGTTGTGATCAGCCCCAGCATTTT. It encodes CARARGCDQPQHF.

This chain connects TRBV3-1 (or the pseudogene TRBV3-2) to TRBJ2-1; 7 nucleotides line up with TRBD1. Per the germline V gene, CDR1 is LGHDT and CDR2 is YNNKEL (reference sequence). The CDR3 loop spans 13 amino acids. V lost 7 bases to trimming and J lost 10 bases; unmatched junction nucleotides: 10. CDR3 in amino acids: CASTHRGEREQFF. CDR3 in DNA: TGTGCCAGCACCCACAGGGGCGAGCGGGAGCAGTTCTTC.

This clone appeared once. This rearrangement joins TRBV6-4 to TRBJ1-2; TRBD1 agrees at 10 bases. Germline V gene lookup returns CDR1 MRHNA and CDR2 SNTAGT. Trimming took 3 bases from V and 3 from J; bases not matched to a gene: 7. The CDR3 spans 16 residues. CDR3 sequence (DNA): TGTGCCAGCAGTGAAGAATGGGACAGGGGACACTATGGCTACACCTTC. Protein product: CASSEEWDRGHYGYTF.

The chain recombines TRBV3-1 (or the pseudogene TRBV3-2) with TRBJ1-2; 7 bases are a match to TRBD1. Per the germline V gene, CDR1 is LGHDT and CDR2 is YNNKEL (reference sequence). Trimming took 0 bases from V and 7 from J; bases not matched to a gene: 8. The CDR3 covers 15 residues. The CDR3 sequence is CASSQDGTGASGYTF. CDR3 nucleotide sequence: TGTGCCAGCAGCCAAGATGGAACAGGGGCGAGTGGCTACACCTTC.